This T cell receptor beta chain appears in the sequencing data of a study of CD8 T cells in ankylosing spondylitis. Study-wide results and caveats: Past studies reported some motif variants in reactive arthritis synovial fluid and blood. In ankylosing spondylitis blood, a motif of roughly 8 highly homologous TCR beta variants appeared characteristic.

The V gene's germline CDR1 is SEHNR and CDR2 FQNEAQ (reference sequence). Trimming took off 4 bases at V and 5 bases at J, with 19 bases between the two ends. The CDR3 totals 16 residues. This clonotype was found a few times. Its antigen is still unknown. TCRdb used MiXCR to reprocess the 5' RACE reads, holding one entry per CDR3 protein. The sample holds about 840,000 distinct CDR3 sequences; around 11% are singletons and the top ten take around 0.51%. The sequence came from a male donor with ankylosing spondylitis. The sample was blood, either unsorted or a sorted T cell fraction (not recorded which). The V and J genes are TRBV7-9 and TRBJ2-3, with D perhaps being TRBD1 or TRBD2 (5 bases each). The CDR3 DNA reads as TGTGCCAGCAGCTCGGGACCTGATCGGCCTCTAGATACGCAGTATTTT. Translating gives CASSSGPDRPLDTQYF.